Listed here is a single T cell receptor beta chain. Its binding antigen is unknown. The record has no base qualities; no much larger clone is one base away. The CDR3 holds 14 amino acids from the cysteine to the phenylalanine. Only the CDR3 part of the read is kept: 42 bases, read in frame from the first base. V has 4 bases trimmed and J has 5 bases trimmed; junction bases matching no gene number 4. In the germline V gene, CDR1 corresponds to ENHRY and CDR2 to SYGVKD. In total, just over 650 healthy bone marrow donors made up the cohort. At the time of sampling, every cohort member was nominally healthy, though immune exposures that went unrecorded were likely present. The donor tested CMV seronegative, placing the donor among the roughly 400 seronegative members of the cohort. Each donor provided a peripheral blood sample, and peripheral blood mononuclear cells were used for TCR beta sequencing. Genomic DNA was extracted from the blood cell samples with the Qiagen DNeasy Blood Extraction Kit.

Library preparation employed the immunoSEQ multiplex PCR assay. For the multiplex PCR, a mixture combining 60 forward primers for TCR Vbeta segments and 13 reverse primers for TCR Jbeta segments was used. The CDR3 region of rearranged TCR beta genes was amplified from genomic DNA with a multiplex PCR assay. On the Illumina HiSeq System, the amplified TCR beta libraries were sequenced as 87-base-pair reads. The authors' pipeline ran thus. A later analysis tallied 75 million to 85 million unique TCR beta chains across the 640 or so repertoires, and approximately 9.9 million of those chains were shared by two or more donors. To remove PCR and sequencing errors, raw reads were error-corrected and collapsed into unique sequences using a nearest-neighbor algorithm that merged closely related sequences. Alignment of CDR3 sequences to IMGT reference sequences was used to assign V, D and J gene segments. For a sequence to be retained, a match of at least six nucleotides to both a V gene segment and a J gene segment was required. Rearrangements were classified as productive when the CDR3 lacked stop codons and remained in frame with V and J, and all other rearrangements were classified as non-productive. CDR3 was defined according to IMGT convention as the region running from the second conserved V-encoded cysteine to the conserved J-encoded phenylalanine. The earlier analysis of about 570 of the donors excluded any sequence lacking an unambiguous match to a single V gene segment. An earlier analysis of several hundred of the donors called V segments functional above 56.7% productive rearrangements and segregating when the between-donor standard deviation exceeded 5%. A statistical classification framework was built to diagnose cytomegalovirus status from the catalog of TCR beta chain sequences. In a later analysis, TCR nucleotide sequences were compared against IMGT/GENE-DB human TR gene sequences so that V and J genes could be assigned. A later analysis assigned CDR3 sequences and most-parsimonious VDJ recombination scenarios with the TCRdist pipeline. In a later analysis, each TCR beta chain was defined by its CDR3 amino acid sequence together with its V-gene family, and reads lacking a unique V-gene family were excluded. A later analysis removed several hundred highly shared, low-generation-probability nucleotide sequences to deal with suspected cross-contamination and a sequencing artifact. In a later analysis, a clonal expansion index was calculated for each public chain from normalized within-repertoire ranks of inferred template counts. Generation probabilities in a later analysis came from a VDJ recombination model fitted to out-of-frame rearrangements, and those results were checked against IGoR. A later analysis scored TCR-TCR, TCR-HLA and TCR-CMV co-occurrence with hypergeometric tests, applying a repertoire-size bias correction to TCR pairs. A later analysis estimated false discovery rates by permuting HLA or CMV assignments 20 times. In a later analysis, co-occurring TCRs were grouped using DBSCAN, with TCRdist sequence similarity added in when clustering inside HLA-allele-positive subsets. Repertoires with fewer than 30,000 or more than 120,000 public chains, plus five repertoires with anomalous nucleotide sharing, were excluded from co-occurrence clustering. Entries here come from immuneACCESS through TCRdb and include only in-frame sequences with V and J called. Some clones fail to appear in such tables; in the studies checked, an unresolved V gene covers under half of the shortfall, and the cause of the remainder is unknown. V and J calls plus clone size are reproduced from that table; the DNA served to infer D and trimming. The sample table contains roughly 120,000 clones; only one count was recorded for 75% to 90% of them. The ten top clones hold more than 0.2% of the sample.

This specimen comes from a study of cytomegalovirus exposure and HLA in healthy donors (dated by TCRdb to about 2017). For context, the study as a whole: An earlier analysis of roughly 500 of the donors reported about 280 Gb of sequence data and 117 million unique TCR beta sequences obtained from about 179 million T cells. The study used immunosequencing to profile the T cell repertoires of 666 subjects and linked those repertoires to cytomegalovirus serostatus. HLA typing included class I and class II loci at four-digit resolution. An early release that covered several hundred HLA-typed donors contained approximately 300 gigabases of sequencing data and roughly 84 million unique TCR sequences. Of the roughly 410 genotyped donors, less than 85% were placed in the genetic ancestry cluster associated with self-reported Caucasian donors. In the later analysis, no new phenotypic data were used to find candidate immune exposures; instead, reliance was placed on TCR beta sequences and their occurrence across donors. All discovery cohort repertoires had been generated using a single sequencing platform. The study aimed to test whether cataloging public T cell receptors could reveal signatures of past pathogen exposure. Across around 400 genotyped donors of the cohort, an average of about 220,000 unique TCR beta nucleotide sequences per donor were sequenced, and 15% to 20% of those sequences were non-productive. Along with the approximately 700-subject first cohort, a separate validation cohort of more than 90 different subjects was used. The study combined high-throughput TCR immunosequencing, statistical association of individual TCRs with disease status, and machine learning to predict cytomegalovirus infection status. Because of strong linkage in the cohort, roughly five DR-DQ haplotypes were treated as single units for association and clustering. Typing coverage varied by locus: about 620-630 donors for A, B, C, DRB1 and DQB1; under 550 for DQA1; about 570 for DPA1; approximately 450 for DPB1. A later genetic analysis used genome-wide SNP genotypes for about 65% of the 666 donors, treating that subset as a discovery cohort. Donor age, sex, ethnicity and CMV serostatus were compiled alongside the repertoire data. A later analysis re-examined previously published TCR beta repertoires from around 670 donors and added high-resolution HLA genotyping to investigate patterns of TCR occurrence. In an earlier analysis of a few hundred of the donors, high-throughput TCR beta sequencing was used to judge whether each TCR beta V gene segment behaved as functional or pseudogenic.

Overall study outcomes, separate from this receptor: In an earlier analysis of approximately 590 of the donors, most TCR beta V segments appeared in productive rearrangements about 90% or about 30% of the time, broadly matching IMGT annotations. A later analysis found that HLA-associated TCR beta chains were more clonally expanded and had lower generation probabilities than equally common non-associated chains. A total of 150 to 200 TCR beta chains were listed by the study as associated with cytomegalovirus. Most TCR sequences were seen in very few donors, while some public TCRs were found in many individuals. A few of the identified cytomegalovirus-associated TCR beta chains were confirmed in vitro to be specific for cytomegalovirus antigens. Correlated functional status among segregating V segments might reflect linkage disequilibrium, but an unknown experimental factor could not be ruled out. Because HLA typing was unavailable for some donors at each locus, only the typed subset was used in association tests. The classifier was reported to diagnose cytomegalovirus status with high specificity and sensitivity in both the original and validation cohorts. Only TCR beta chains were sequenced in this cohort, and the absence of alpha or paired-chain data limited detectable features. A later genetic analysis associated a missense DCLRE1C variant with V-gene and J-gene trimming of TCR beta chains, and an independent cohort replicated the association. A later analysis reported that several top co-occurrence clusters appeared linked to parvovirus B19, influenza, CMV and Epstein-Barr virus. A cluster of highly shared sequence variants was judged likely to represent a technical artifact of the sequencing pipeline. The only immune exposure information available for the cohort was CMV serostatus. A further reported finding was that TCR beta sequences accurately predicted the HLA-A and HLA-B alleles for most subjects in the first cohort. When HLA alleles, especially DR and DQ, strongly co-occurred, attributing TCR associations to individual alleles was difficult. According to the authors, the approach could potentially be generalized to other disease states and immunological phenotypes. In a later genetic analysis, fewer N-insertions in productive TCRs were reported among donors in an Asian-associated ancestry cluster than the 666-donor mean. Some IMGT-functional V segments, including TRBV6-2 and TRBV6-3, could not be distinguished by the 87-base-pair reads and were therefore excluded. Specific HLA alleles were associated with over 15,000 TCR beta sequences at a false discovery rate of 0.05 in a later analysis. Most CMV-associated TCR beta chains appeared to be HLA-restricted in a later analysis, and the HLA associations seemed to be driven largely by CMV exposure. A later analysis found that TCR association rates varied across HLA loci, with DRB1 alleles showing the most associated TCRs and HLA-C alleles the fewest. Because counts were too low, seventeen rarely observed V segments, including chromosome 9 orphons, were excluded from the earlier analysis of a few hundred of the donors. Presence/absence analyses assumed roughly uniform sequencing depth across donors, an assumption that may not hold.

The source material was PBMCs. This receptor was taken from a middle-aged man in good health and CMV-seronegative. The sequence is built from TRBV10-3 and TRBJ2-1, with 8 bases matching TRBD1. CDR3 region: CAISADRDNNEQFF. The DNA sequence follows: TGTGCCATCAGTGCGGACAGGGACAACAATGAGCAGTTCTTC.